These 20 T cell receptor beta chains share one sample of origin, sequenced in a study of response to subunit inactivated influenza vaccine. MiXCR, run by TCRdb on the RT-PCR reads, gives a single entry per CDR3 protein. The table shows hundreds of thousands of distinct CDR3 sequences, with 25% occurring only once. Sample: CD4+ T cells sorted from PBMCs, taken approximately 5 days after vaccination. Receptors were obtained from a man aged 50 to 60 who received an inactivated influenza vaccine.

This clonotype was recorded many times. One end of the junction does not line up with germline, which may come from a read error. V gene TRBV12-3 or TRBV12-4 combines with J gene TRBJ1-2; D unresolved. The CDR3 extends over 13 amino acids. The CDR3 here is CASSLGANYGYTF. Here the CDR3 DNA reads TGCGCCAGCAGCTTGGGAGCCAACTATGGCTACACCTTC.

This chain links TRBV18 with TRBJ2-3; 7 bases line up with TRBD1. Germline lookup yields CDR1 KGHSH and CDR2 LQKENI. J gave up 2 bases and V 6 bases, and 5 bases lay outside the gene matches. The CDR3 runs 14 residues. The CDR3 DNA reads as TGTGCCAGCTCCCTGGGACAGTACACAGATACGCAGTATTTT. This translates into CASSLGQYTDTQYF.

This clonotype was found a few times. V gene TRBV11-2 combines with J gene TRBJ2-5; D possibly uses TRBD1 or TRBD2 (5 bases each). Germline assignment: CDR1 SGHAT and CDR2 FQNNGV. CDR3 size: 21 residues. The V end was cut by 1 base, the J end by 1 base, with 28 bases between. This CDR3 is CASSLVAAYGGPRYFQETQYF. In DNA, the CDR3 is TGTGCCAGCAGCTTAGTTGCGGCTTATGGGGGTCCACGTTACTTCCAAGAGACCCAGTACTTC.

The chain employs TRBV29-1 and TRBJ2-7, with D uncertain. The CDR3 sequence is 13 residues long. CDR1 is SQVTM, CDR2 ANQGSEA, per germline. V lost 4 bases, J lost 9 bases, and 19 bases lay in between. For the CDR3, the DNA is TGCAGCGTTGTGGCAGGAAACGCTCTCTGGCAGTACTTC. Amino acid sequence: CSVVAGNALWQYF.

This clonotype has only a few counts. This rearrangement joins TRBV20-1 to TRBJ1-5; weak D call: TRBD1 (5 bases). The V and J ends lost 1 base and 3 bases respectively, with 13 bases between them. Germline CDR1 DFQATT, CDR2 SNEGSKA (reference sequence). The CDR3 totals 15 residues. The CDR3 is CSARARGPHNQPQHF. The CDR3 nucleotides read TGCAGTGCTAGAGCTAGGGGACCTCACAATCAGCCCCAGCATTTT.

This clonotype was observed a handful of times. The gene calls are TRBV20-1 and TRBJ1-6; 10 bases map to TRBD1. Germline V gives CDR1 DFQATT, CDR2 SNEGSKA (reference sequence). V lost 6 bases, J lost 10 bases, and 6 bases stayed unmatched. The CDR3 consists of 13 residues. CDR3 in amino acids: CSAPRDRGSPLHF. In DNA form, the CDR3 reads TGCAGTGCCCCGAGGGACAGGGGCTCACCCCTCCACTTT.

This clonotype was detected only a few times. The CDR3 DNA reads as TGTGCCAGCACCGAATTCTGGGACACAGCATACAATGAGCAGTTCTTC. Translation gives CASTEFWDTAYNEQFF. This chain connects TRBV2 to TRBJ2-1; TRBD1 is a possible D gene (6 bases). Trimming removed 7 bases from V and 4 bases from J, with 20 bases in between. Germline assignment: CDR1 SNHLY and CDR2 FYNNEI. The CDR3 sequence is 16 residues long.

The chain recombines TRBV12-5 with TRBJ1-1, with D tentatively TRBD1 (5 bases). Trimming cost V 6 bases and J 8 bases, with 13 bases left between them. The CDR3 extends over 12 amino acids. Germline V CDR1 and CDR2: LGHNT, FRNRAP. This CDR3 is CASGYVGQEAFF. The CDR3 DNA follows: TGTGCTAGTGGGTACGTGGGGCAGGAAGCTTTCTTT.

In nucleotides, the CDR3 is TGCGCCAGCAGCATAAGAGGCGGACATCTAAATTCACCCCTCCACTTT. Its protein is CASSIRGGHLNSPLHF. This chain uses TRBV5-1 with TRBJ1-6, with a tentative D call TRBD1 (5 bases). Germline CDR1 SGHRS, CDR2 YFSETQ. The CDR3 extends over 16 amino acids. The V end lost 4 bases, the J end lost 7 bases, and 18 bases lay between the germline ends.

This clonotype was counted between two and nine times. V gene TRBV5-1 combines with J gene TRBJ2-4, with D hard to call. The germline V gene encodes CDR1 SGHRS and CDR2 YFSETQ. Between the trimmed V and J ends, which lost 0 bases and 4 bases, there was a span of 8 bases. The length of the CDR3 is 14 residues. The CDR3 nucleotides read TGCGCCAGCAGCTTGGACAGATTGAAAAACATTCAGTACTTC. Translating gives CASSLDRLKNIQYF.

This clonotype turned up a few times. The V and J genes are TRBV6-5 and TRBJ2-3, with no clear D. Germline CDR1 and CDR2: MNHEY and SVGAGI. Trimming pared 4 bases from V and 1 base from J, leaving 18 bases between. The CDR3 spans 17 residues. CDR3 protein: CASSLQKTRRGTDTQYF. CDR3 nucleotides: TGTGCCAGCAGTTTGCAGAAGACCCGCCGCGGCACAGATACGCAGTATTTT.

In the case of this clonotype: A much larger clone sits a single nucleotide away, making a read error possible. The rearrangement uses TRBV5-1 and TRBJ2-5, with D perhaps TRBD1 (6 bases). The CDR3 has 11 amino acids. CDR1 and CDR2 (germline): SGHRS, YFSETQ. The CDR3 nucleotides are TGCTCCAGCAGACAGGATGAGACCCAGTACTTC. Translating gives CSSRQDETQYF.

The V call is TRBV2, the J call TRBJ2-6; 7 bases are a match to TRBD1. The CDR3 loop spans 17 amino acids. Germline V gene data show CDR1 as SNHLY and CDR2 as FYNNEI. The J segment lost 0 bases and the V segment lost 8 bases, leaving 10 bases of the junction unmatched. The CDR3 DNA reads TGTGCCAGCCACCGGGACAGAAGACTCTCTGGGGCCAACGTCCTGACTTTC. It translates to CASHRDRRLSGANVLTF.

This chain uses TRBV11-3 with TRBJ2-5, with D maybe TRBD2 (5 bases). This CDR3 spans 13 amino acids. Germline CDR1 is SGHNT and CDR2 is YENEEA. Trimming removed 5 bases at V and 7 bases at J, with 14 bases between. The CDR3 DNA sequence: TGTGCCAGCAGCCCTACTATACGGGGGACCCAGTACTTC. Its protein product is CASSPTIRGTQYF.

This chain uses TRBV18 with TRBJ1-3, with TRBD1 identical over 8 bases. V shed 4 bases and J 2 bases; nucleotides not matched to a gene: 7. Germline V gene lookup returns CDR1 KGHSH and CDR2 LQKENI. This CDR3 is 16 amino acids long. CDR3 nucleotides: TGTGCCAGCTCACTCGGACAGGGACTTGCTGGAAACACCATATATTTT. It specifies CASSLGQGLAGNTIYF. Variable domain in full (rest from reference TRBV18 and TRBJ1-3): NAGVMQNPRHLVRRRGQEARLRCSPMKGHSHVYWYRQLPEEGLKFMVYLQKENIIDESGMPKERFSAEFPKEGPSILRIQQVVRGDSAAYFCASSLGQGLAGNTIYFGEGSWLTVV.

The chain couples TRBV20-1 to TRBJ2-7; D unclear. V lost 0 bases and J 2 bases, leaving 14 bases between the germline ends. Germline V gene data show CDR1 as DFQATT and CDR2 as SNEGSKA (reference sequence). This CDR3 spans 15 amino acids. The CDR3 loop reads CSARDHSSRTYEQYF. In DNA form, the CDR3 reads TGCAGTGCTAGAGATCACTCCTCCCGAACCTACGAGCAGTACTTC.

This clonotype has only a few counts. This rearrangement joins TRBV6-2 or TRBV6-3 to TRBJ2-3, with D perhaps TRBD1 (6 bases). The CDR3 sequence is 15 residues long. V shed 8 bases and J shed 2 bases, with 17 bases lying between them. Germline CDR1 and CDR2: MNHEY and SVGEGT. CDR3 loop: CASGVQGPYTDTQYF. Written as DNA, the CDR3 is TGTGCCAGCGGTGTACAGGGACCATACACAGATACGCAGTATTTT.

This rearrangement joins TRBV5-1 to TRBJ1-4; 7 bases agree with TRBD1. The CDR3 spans 15 residues. Germline V CDR1 and CDR2: SGHRS, YFSETQ. With 4 bases clipped from V and 8 bases from J, the junction kept 11 bases outside the gene matches. CDR3 in DNA: TGCGCCAGCAGCCGGAACAGGGGAGAGTCGGAAAAACTGTTTTTT. It is translated as CASSRNRGESEKLFF. The whole variable domain, remainder taken from reference TRBV5-1 and TRBJ1-4, is KAGVTQTPRYLIKTRGQQVTLSCSPISGHRSVSWYQQTPGQGLQFLFEYFSETQRNKGNFPGRFSGRQFSNSRSEMNVSTLELGDSALYLCASSRNRGESEKLFFGSGTQLSVL.

The gene calls are TRBV20-1 and TRBJ2-2, with 13 bases aligning to TRBD2. V dropped 5 bases and J dropped 5; count of bases not matched to a gene: 5. Germline CDR1 and CDR2: DFQATT and SNEGSKA (reference sequence). This CDR3 has 15 amino acids. CDR3 in DNA: TGCAGTGCTCCTGGACTAGCGGGGGTTACCGGGGAGCTGTTTTTT. Translating it yields CSAPGLAGVTGELFF.

This clonotype has just a few counts. The rearrangement uses TRBV7-6 and TRBJ2-1; D may be TRBD2 (6 bases). Trimming pared 3 bases from V and 9 bases from J, leaving 9 bases between. The CDR3 is 12 residues long. CDR1 is SGHVS and CDR2 is FNYEAQ in the germline V gene. The CDR3 spells CASSFRAGEQFF. Here the CDR3 DNA reads TGTGCCAGCAGCTTCAGAGCGGGTGAGCAGTTCTTC.